The clone carrying this T cell receptor (beta chain) was counted between two and nine times. Its antigen remains unknown. Each CDR3 protein is one row after TCRdb ran MiXCR on the 5' RACE reads. There are hundreds of thousands of distinct CDR3 sequences in the sample; around 10% occur only once, and about 5% lies in the top ten. These data are taken from a study of identical twins. The study, taken as a whole, reports: Recombination models fit unrelated individuals' TCR alpha sharing but underestimated twins'.

In germline, CDR1 is SGHRS, CDR2 YFSETQ. This CDR3 contains 21 residues. With V trimmed by 4 bases and J by 5 bases, 27 bases remained unmatched. The specimen sequenced was memory (CD45RO+) T cells sorted from blood. The rearrangement joins TRBV5-1 to TRBJ2-5, with TRBD1 matching 9 bases. The clonotype comes from a woman aged 18-35 years in good health. The CDR3 sequence is CASSQYKMGQGGLATEETQYF. CDR3 sequence (DNA): TGCGCCAGCAGCCAATACAAGATGGGACAGGGCGGGCTCGCCACGGAGGAGACCCAGTACTTC.